The TCR beta chain under discussion was sequenced for a study of T cell changes during pregnancy in multiple sclerosis (dated by TCRdb to between 2018 and 2020). General notes on the study: The study examined how the T cell repertoire changed over the course of pregnancy in women with multiple sclerosis.

Details on this clone: There is no known antigen for this receptor. Base quality data are lacking; no much larger clone is found one base away.

V is trimmed back by 4 bases and J by 1 base, and the junction contains 15 bases that no gene match accounts for. The CDR3 contains 20 residues, cysteine and phenylalanine counted. This entry keeps only the CDR3 DNA: 60 bases, framed from base 1. The germline V gene provides CDR1 SGHRS and CDR2 YFSETQ. Library method: the immunoSEQ multiplex PCR assay. TCRdb took over this immuneACCESS table, retaining in-frame rearrangements with V and J assigned. Such tables are incomplete; in checked studies, under half of the missing clones stem from an unresolved V gene, and the remainder is unexplained. In this sample the table shows over 45,000 clones, under 90% of which occur a single time. The top ten clonotypes cover about 1.5% of the sample.

The sequence derives from a female donor in good health, enrolled as a control in a pregnancy study. Rearrangement joined TRBV5-1 to TRBJ2-2, and TRBD2 aligns with 11 junction nucleotides. The starting material was peripheral blood, obtained in the first trimester of pregnancy. The DNA sequence is TGCGCCAGCAGCCCTACTCTCCCTCGACTAGCGGGGAGGAACACCGGGGAGCTGTTTTTT. It encodes CASSPTLPRLAGRNTGELFF.